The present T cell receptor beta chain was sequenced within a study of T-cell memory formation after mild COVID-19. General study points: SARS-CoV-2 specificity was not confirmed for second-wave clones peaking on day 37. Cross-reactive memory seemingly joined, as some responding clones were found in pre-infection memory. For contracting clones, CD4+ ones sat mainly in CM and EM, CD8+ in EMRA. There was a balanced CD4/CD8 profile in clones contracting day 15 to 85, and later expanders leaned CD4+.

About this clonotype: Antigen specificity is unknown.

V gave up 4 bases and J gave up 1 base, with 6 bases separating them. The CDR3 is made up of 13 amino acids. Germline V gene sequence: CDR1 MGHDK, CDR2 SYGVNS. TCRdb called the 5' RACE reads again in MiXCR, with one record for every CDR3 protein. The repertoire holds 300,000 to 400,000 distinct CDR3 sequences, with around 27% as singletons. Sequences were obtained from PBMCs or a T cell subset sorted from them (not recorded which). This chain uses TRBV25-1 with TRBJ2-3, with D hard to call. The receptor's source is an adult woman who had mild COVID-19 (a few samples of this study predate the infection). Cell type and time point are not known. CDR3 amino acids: CASSGTGTDTQYF. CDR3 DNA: TGTGCCAGCAGTGGGACCGGCACAGATACGCAGTATTTT.